These T cell receptor beta chains were read from a single sample in a study of blood T cell repertoires in COVID-19. TCRdb keeps only in-frame clones here, not all; method: immunoSEQ multiplex PCR. This table has 95,000 to 120,000 clones, over 80% appearing once. The specimen was peripheral blood. All receptors come from a woman in her 70s with acute or convalescent COVID-19. Each CDR3 is given with its conserved first and last residue. D genes are given only for firm matches. Some rows mark clone size as missing; the rest say once, few, many or name a class of expanded clone.

D gene	J gene	clone size	V gene	CDR3 protein	CDR3 DNA
TRBD1	TRBJ1-1	NA	TRBV3-1/TRBV3-2	CASSQVPGQGYTEAFF	TGTGCCAGCAGCCAAGTCCCGGGACAGGGGTACACTGAAGCTTTCTTT
NA	TRBJ1-5	NA	TRBV28	CASTQQGSQPQHF	TGTGCCAGCACCCAACAGGGTAGTCAGCCCCAGCATTTT
TRBD2	TRBJ2-1	few	TRBV6-6	CASSRMPLAGVGNEQFF	TGTGCCAGCAGTCGCATGCCACTAGCGGGGGTGGGTAATGAGCAGTTCTTC
TRBD1	TRBJ1-2	few	TRBV2	CASSQGQSYGYTF	TGTGCCAGCAGCCAGGGACAGAGTTATGGCTACACCTTC
NA	TRBJ2-1	NA	TRBV9	CASSVDPGSSYNEQFF	TGTGCCAGCAGCGTAGACCCCGGTAGCTCCTACAATGAGCAGTTCTTC
NA	TRBJ2-2	NA	TRBV3-1/TRBV3-2	CASSNRQDPDTGELFF	TGTGCCAGCAGCAACAGACAGGATCCCGACACCGGGGAGCTGTTTTTT
NA	TRBJ2-7	NA	TRBV6-6	CASSYGAREQYF	TGTGCCAGCAGTTACGGGGCGCGGGAGCAGTACTTC
NA	TRBJ1-2	NA	TRBV4-3	CASSQGRQSLGYTF	TGCGCCAGCAGCCAAGGGCGACAGTCCCTTGGCTACACCTTC
NA	TRBJ1-1	NA	TRBV6-5	CASSPGGAVREAFF	TGTGCCAGCAGTCCCGGTGGGGCCGTGAGAGAAGCTTTCTTT
NA	TRBJ1-2	NA	TRBV5-1	CASSPEWGDGGYTF	TGCGCCAGCAGCCCGGAGTGGGGGGACGGTGGCTACACCTTC
NA	TRBJ2-1	NA	TRBV4-3	CASSQVLEGWEQFF	TGCGCCAGCAGCCAAGTTCTGGAGGGTTGGGAGCAGTTCTTC
TRBD2	TRBJ2-2	NA	TRBV7-3	CASSLLAGGRTGELFF	TGTGCCAGCAGCTTACTGGCGGGAGGCCGAACCGGGGAGCTGTTTTTT
TRBD1	TRBJ1-4	NA	TRBV5-6	CASSHPTGTNEKLFF	TGTGCCAGCAGCCACCCGACAGGGACTAATGAAAAACTGTTTTTT
TRBD1	TRBJ1-5	NA	TRBV19	CASSISGGSQPQHF	TGTGCCAGTAGTATCTCAGGGGGGAGTCAGCCCCAGCATTTT
TRBD1	TRBJ2-3	NA	TRBV24-1	CATSDVFRGPTQYF	TGTGCCACCAGTGACGTTTTCAGGGGGCCTACGCAGTATTTT
NA	TRBJ1-4	NA	TRBV2	CASTSSGLGKLFF	TGTGCCAGCACGTCGTCAGGATTGGGAAAACTGTTTTTT
TRBD2	TRBJ2-7	NA	TRBV19	CASSATRTSFYEQYF	TGTGCCAGTAGTGCGACCCGGACTAGCTTCTACGAGCAGTACTTC
NA	TRBJ1-5	once	TRBV3-1/TRBV3-2	CASSPSAGRQPQHF	TGTGCCAGCAGCCCAAGTGCGGGGCGGCAGCCCCAGCATTTT
TRBD1	TRBJ1-2	few	TRBV14	CASSQVSGFRDRAWGYTF	TGTGCCAGCAGCCAAGTTTCGGGATTCCGGGACAGGGCGTGGGGCTACACCTTC
NA	TRBJ2-3	NA	TRBV9	CASSVGRERVTDTQYF	TGTGCCAGCAGCGTAGGCAGGGAGCGGGTCACAGATACGCAGTATTTT